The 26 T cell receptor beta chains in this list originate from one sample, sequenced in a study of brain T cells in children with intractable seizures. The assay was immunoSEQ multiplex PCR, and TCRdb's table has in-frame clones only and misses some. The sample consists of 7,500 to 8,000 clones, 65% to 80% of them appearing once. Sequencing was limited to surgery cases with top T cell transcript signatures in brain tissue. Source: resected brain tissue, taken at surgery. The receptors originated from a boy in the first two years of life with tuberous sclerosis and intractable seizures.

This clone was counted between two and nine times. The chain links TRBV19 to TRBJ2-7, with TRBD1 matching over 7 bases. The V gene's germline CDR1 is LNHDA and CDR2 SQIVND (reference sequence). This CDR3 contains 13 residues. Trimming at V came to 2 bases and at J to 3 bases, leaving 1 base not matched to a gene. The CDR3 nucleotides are TGTGCCAGTAGTATACAGGGGGACTACGAGCAGTACTTC. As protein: CASSIQGDYEQYF.

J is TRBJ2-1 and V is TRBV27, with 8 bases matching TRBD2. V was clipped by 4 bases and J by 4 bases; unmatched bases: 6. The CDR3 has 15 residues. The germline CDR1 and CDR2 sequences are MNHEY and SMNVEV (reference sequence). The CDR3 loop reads CASSYTSGRYNEQFF. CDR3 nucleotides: TGTGCCAGCAGTTATACTAGCGGAAGGTACAATGAGCAGTTCTTC.

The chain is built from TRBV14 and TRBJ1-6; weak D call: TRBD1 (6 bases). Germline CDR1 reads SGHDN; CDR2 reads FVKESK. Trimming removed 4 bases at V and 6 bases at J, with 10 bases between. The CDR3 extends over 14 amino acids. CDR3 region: CASSLQGFNSPLHF. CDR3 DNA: TGTGCCAGCAGCCTTCAGGGGTTTAATTCACCCCTCCACTTT.

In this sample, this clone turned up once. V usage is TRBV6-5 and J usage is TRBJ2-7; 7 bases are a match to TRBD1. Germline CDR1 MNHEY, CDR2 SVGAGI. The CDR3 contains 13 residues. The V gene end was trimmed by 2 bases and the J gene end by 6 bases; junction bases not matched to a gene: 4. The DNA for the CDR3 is TGTGCCAGCAGTTACGAGGGGGCGGGCGAGCAGTACTTC. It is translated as CASSYEGAGEQYF.

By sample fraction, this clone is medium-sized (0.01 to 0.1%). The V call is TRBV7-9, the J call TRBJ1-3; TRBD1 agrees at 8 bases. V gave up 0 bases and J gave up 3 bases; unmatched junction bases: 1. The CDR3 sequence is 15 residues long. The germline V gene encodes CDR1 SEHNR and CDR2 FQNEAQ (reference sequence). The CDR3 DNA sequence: TGTGCCAGCAGCTTAGCTGGACAGGGTGGAAACACCATATATTTT. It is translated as CASSLAGQGGNTIYF.

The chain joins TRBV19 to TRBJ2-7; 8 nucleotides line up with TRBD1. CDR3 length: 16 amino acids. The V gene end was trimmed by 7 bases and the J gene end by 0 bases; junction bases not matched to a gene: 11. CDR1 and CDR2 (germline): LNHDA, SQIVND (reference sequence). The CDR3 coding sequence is TGTGCCAGTACAGCTCGGGCAGGGGGCGCCTCCTACGAGCAGTACTTC. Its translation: CASTARAGGASYEQYF.

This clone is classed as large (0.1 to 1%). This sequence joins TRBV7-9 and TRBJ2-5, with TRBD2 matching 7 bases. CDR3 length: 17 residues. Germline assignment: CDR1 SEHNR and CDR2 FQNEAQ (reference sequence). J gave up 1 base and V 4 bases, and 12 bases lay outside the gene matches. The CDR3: CASSSTKREAVQETQYF. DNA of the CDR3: TGTGCCAGCAGCTCTACAAAGCGGGAAGCAGTCCAAGAGACCCAGTACTTC.

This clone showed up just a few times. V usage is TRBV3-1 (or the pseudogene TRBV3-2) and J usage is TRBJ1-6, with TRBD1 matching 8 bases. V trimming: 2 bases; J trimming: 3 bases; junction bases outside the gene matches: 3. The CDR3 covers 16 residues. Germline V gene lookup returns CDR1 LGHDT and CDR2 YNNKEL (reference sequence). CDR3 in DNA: TGTGCCAGCAGCCAAAAAACAGGGGGCTATAATTCACCCCTCCACTTT. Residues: CASSQKTGGYNSPLHF.

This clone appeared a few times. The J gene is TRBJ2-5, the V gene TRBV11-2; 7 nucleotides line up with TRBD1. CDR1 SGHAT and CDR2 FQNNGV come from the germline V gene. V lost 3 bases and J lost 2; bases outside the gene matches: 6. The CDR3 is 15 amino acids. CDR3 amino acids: CASSFQGERQETQYF. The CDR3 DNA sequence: TGTGCCAGCAGCTTTCAGGGGGAGCGGCAAGAGACCCAGTACTTC.

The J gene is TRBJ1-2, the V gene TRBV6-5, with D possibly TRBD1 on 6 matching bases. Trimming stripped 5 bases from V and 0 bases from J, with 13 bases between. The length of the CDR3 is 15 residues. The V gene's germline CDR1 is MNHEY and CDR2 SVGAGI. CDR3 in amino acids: CASSIRTDANYGYTF. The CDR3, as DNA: TGTGCCAGCAGTATTCGGACAGACGCTAACTATGGCTACACCTTC.

CDR3 residues: CASSWVQDSPLHF. The CDR3 nucleotides are TGTGCCAGCAGTTGGGTCCAAGATTCACCCCTCCACTTT. The chain uses TRBV12-3 or TRBV12-4 and TRBJ1-6; D gene unclear. This CDR3 region has 13 residues. Trimming removed 4 bases from V and 8 bases from J, with 9 bases in between.

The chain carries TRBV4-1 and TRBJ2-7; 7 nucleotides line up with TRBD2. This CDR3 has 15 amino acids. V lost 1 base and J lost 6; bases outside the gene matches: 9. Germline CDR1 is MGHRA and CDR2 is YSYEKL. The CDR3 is CASSQVSRESGEQYF. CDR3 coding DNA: TGCGCCAGCAGCCAAGTATCGCGGGAGTCGGGCGAGCAGTACTTC.

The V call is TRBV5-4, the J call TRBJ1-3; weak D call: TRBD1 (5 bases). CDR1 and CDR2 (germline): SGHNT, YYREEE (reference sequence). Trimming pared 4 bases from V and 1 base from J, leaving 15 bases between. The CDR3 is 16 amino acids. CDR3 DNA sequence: TGTGCCAGCAGCCGAAACGCAGGGAATTCTGGAAACACCATATATTTT. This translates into CASSRNAGNSGNTIYF.

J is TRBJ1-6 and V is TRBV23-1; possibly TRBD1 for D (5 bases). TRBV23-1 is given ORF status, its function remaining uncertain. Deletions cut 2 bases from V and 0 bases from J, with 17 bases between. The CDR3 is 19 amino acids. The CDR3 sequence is CASSQTGAWPSSYNSPLHF. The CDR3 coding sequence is TGCGCCAGCAGTCAAACAGGTGCCTGGCCCAGCTCCTATAATTCACCCCTCCACTTT.

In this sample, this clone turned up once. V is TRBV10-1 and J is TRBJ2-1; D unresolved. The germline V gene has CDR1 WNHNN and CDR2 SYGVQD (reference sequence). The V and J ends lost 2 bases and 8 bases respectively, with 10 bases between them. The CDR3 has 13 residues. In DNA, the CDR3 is TGCGCCAGCAGTGAGGATCCGTCCCATGAGCAGTTCTTC. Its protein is CASSEDPSHEQFF.

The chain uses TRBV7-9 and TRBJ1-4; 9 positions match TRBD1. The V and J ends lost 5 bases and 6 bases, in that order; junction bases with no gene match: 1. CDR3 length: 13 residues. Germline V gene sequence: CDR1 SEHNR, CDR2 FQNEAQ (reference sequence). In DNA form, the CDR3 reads TGTGCCAGCAGCCGACAGGGGGATGAAAAACTGTTTTTT. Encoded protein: CASSRQGDEKLFF.

CDR3 protein: CASSLTGDTQYF. The CDR3 nucleotides read TGCGCCAGCAGCTTAACAGGGGATACGCAGTACTTC. The gene calls are TRBV5-1 and TRBJ2-7; 7 bases map to TRBD1. CDR1 and CDR2 from the germline V gene are SGHRS and YFSETQ. V gave up 2 bases and J gave up 9 bases; unmatched junction bases: 5. The CDR3 is 12 amino acids.

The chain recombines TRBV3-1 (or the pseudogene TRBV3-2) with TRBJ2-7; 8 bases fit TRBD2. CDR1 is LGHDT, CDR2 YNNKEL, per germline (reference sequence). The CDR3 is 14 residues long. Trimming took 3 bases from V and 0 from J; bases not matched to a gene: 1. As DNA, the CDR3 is TGTGCCAGCAGCCAGGGACTAGGCTCCTACGAGCAGTACTTC. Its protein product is CASSQGLGSYEQYF.

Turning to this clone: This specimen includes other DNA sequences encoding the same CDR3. The CDR3 is CASSLGQGAYGYTF. In nucleotides, the CDR3 is TGTGCCAGCAGCCTCGGGCAGGGGGCCTATGGCTACACCTTC. This chain uses TRBV7-9 with TRBJ1-2; 8 bases fit TRBD1. The germline gives CDR1 SEHNR, CDR2 FQNEAQ (reference sequence). CDR3 length: 14 residues. Trimming removed 5 bases from V and 4 bases from J; junction bases left unmatched: 6.

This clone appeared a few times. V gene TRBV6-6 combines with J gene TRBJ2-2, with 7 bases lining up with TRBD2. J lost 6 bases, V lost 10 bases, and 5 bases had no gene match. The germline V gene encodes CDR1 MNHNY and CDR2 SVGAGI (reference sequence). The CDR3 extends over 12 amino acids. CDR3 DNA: TGTGCCACCCTAGCGGCCCCCGGGGAGCTGTTTTTT. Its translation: CATLAAPGELFF.

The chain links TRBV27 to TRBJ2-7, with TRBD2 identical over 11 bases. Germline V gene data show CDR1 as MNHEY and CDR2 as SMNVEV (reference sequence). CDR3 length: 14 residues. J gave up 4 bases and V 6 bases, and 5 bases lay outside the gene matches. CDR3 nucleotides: TGTGCCAGCAGCATAGCGGGGGGGAATTACGAGCAGTACTTC. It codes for CASSIAGGNYEQYF.

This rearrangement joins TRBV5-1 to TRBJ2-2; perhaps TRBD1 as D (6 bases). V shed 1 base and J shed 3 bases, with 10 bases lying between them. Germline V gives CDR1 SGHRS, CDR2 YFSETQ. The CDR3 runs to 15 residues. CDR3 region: CASSLNQGHTGELFF. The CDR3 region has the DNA TGCGCCAGCAGCTTGAATCAGGGGCACACCGGGGAGCTGTTTTTT.

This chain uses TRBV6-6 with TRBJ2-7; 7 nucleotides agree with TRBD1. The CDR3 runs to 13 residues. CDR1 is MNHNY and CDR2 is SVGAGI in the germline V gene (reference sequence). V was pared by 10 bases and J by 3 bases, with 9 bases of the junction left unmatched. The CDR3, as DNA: TGTGCCACCCGGACAGGACCCCACTACGAGCAGTACTTC. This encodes CATRTGPHYEQYF.

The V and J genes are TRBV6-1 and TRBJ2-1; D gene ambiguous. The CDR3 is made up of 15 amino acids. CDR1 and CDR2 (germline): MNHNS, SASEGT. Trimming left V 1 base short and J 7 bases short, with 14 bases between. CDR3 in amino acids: CASSEGVILQNEQFF. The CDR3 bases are TGTGCCAGCAGTGAAGGGGTTATTTTACAAAATGAGCAGTTCTTC.

CDR3 residues: CASTPFGARTDTF. Written as DNA, the CDR3 is TGTGCCAGCACCCCCTTCGGGGCCAGGACGGACACCTTC. The chain employs TRBV6-6 and TRBJ1-2; possibly TRBD1 for D (5 bases). The CDR3 consists of 13 residues. Between the trimmed V and J ends, which lost 7 bases and 12 bases, there was a span of 21 bases. Germline-derived CDR1 and CDR2 are MNHNY and SVGAGI (reference sequence).

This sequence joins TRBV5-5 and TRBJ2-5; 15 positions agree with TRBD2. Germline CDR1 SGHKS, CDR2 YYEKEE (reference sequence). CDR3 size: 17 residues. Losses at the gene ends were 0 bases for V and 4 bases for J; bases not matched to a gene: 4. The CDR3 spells CASSLVPGLAGGETQYF. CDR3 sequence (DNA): TGTGCCAGCAGCTTGGTTCCGGGACTAGCGGGAGGAGAGACCCAGTACTTC.